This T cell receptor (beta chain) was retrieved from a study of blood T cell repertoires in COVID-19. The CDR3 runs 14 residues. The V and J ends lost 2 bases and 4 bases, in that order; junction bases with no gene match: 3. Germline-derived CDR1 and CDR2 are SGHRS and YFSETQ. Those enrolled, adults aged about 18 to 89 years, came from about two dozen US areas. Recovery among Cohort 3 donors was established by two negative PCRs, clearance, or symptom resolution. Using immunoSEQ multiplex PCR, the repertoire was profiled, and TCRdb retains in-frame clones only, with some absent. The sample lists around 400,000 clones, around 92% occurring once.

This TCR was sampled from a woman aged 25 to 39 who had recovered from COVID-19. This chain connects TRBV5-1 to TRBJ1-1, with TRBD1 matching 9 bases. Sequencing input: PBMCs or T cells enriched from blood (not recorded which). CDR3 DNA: TGCGCCAGCAGCTTACAGGGGGCGAGCACTGAAGCTTTCTTT. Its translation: CASSLQGASTEAFF.